The 21 T cell receptor beta chains in this list originate from one sample, sequenced in a study of blood T cell repertoires in COVID-19. Here immunoSEQ multiplex PCR was the method, and the copy in TCRdb shows in-frame clones only, minus some. The sample shows fewer than 15,000 clones, less than 90% of them seen only once. Sequencing was performed on peripheral blood. Source of these receptors: a man older than 75 with acute or convalescent COVID-19.

V is TRBV29-1 and J is TRBJ1-1; TRBD1 is a possible D gene (5 bases). The length of the CDR3 is 13 residues. CDR1 SQVTM and CDR2 ANQGSEA come from the germline V gene. The V end lost 7 bases, the J end lost 4 bases, and 16 bases lay between the germline ends. CDR3 sequence: CSARSGSGTEAFF. The CDR3 bases are TGCAGCGCCCGATCAGGGTCGGGCACTGAAGCTTTCTTT.

The genes are TRBV11-2 and TRBJ2-7, with TRBD2 as a possible D gene (5 bases). V shed 5 bases and J shed 1 base, with 15 bases lying between them. The germline V gene has CDR1 SGHAT and CDR2 FQNNGV. The CDR3 consists of 15 residues. In nucleotides, the CDR3 is TGTGCCAGCAGCCTAGCTGTCCGAGGGTCCTACGAGCAGTACTTC. As protein: CASSLAVRGSYEQYF.

V usage is TRBV11-3 and J usage is TRBJ1-2; no clear D gene. Trimming shortened V by 0 bases and J by 4 bases, and 9 bases separated the two germline ends. Germline loops: CDR1 SGHNT, CDR2 YENEEA. The CDR3 length is 14 residues. This CDR3 reads CASSLDLGSYGYTF. The CDR3 DNA follows: TGTGCCAGCAGCTTAGACCTGGGCAGCTATGGCTACACCTTC.

The chain recombines TRBV30 with TRBJ2-3; 15 bases align to TRBD2. The CDR3 consists of 15 residues. Germline V gene data show CDR1 as GTSNPN and CDR2 as SVGIG (reference sequence). Trimming at V came to 1 base and at J to 5 bases, leaving 1 base not matched to a gene. Here the CDR3 DNA reads TGTGCCTGGAGTGAGGGACTAGCGGGAGGAGATACGCAGTATTTT. Translation gives CAWSEGLAGGDTQYF. Filled out from reference TRBV30 and TRBJ2-3, the complete variable domain reads SQTIHQWPATLVQPVGSPLSLECTVEGTSNPNLYWYRQAAGRGLQLLFYSVGIGQISSEVPQNLSASRPQDRQFILSSKKLLLSDSGFYLCAWSEGLAGGDTQYFGPGTRLTVL.

The V gene is TRBV5-5, the J gene TRBJ2-7, with D uncertain. There are 12 residues in the CDR3. Germline V CDR1 and CDR2: SGHKS, YYEKEE (reference sequence). V was cut by 4 bases and J by 6 bases, with 11 bases left in between. The CDR3: CASSPRVGEQYF. The CDR3 DNA reads as TGTGCCAGCAGCCCTCGGGTTGGCGAGCAGTACTTC.

This clone has a handful of counts. V gene TRBV18 combines with J gene TRBJ2-7; D is undetermined. CDR1 and CDR2 (germline): KGHSH, LQKENI. This CDR3 has 12 amino acids. V lost 0 bases, J lost 6 bases, and 6 bases lay in between. CDR3 bases: TGTGCCAGCTCACCACCGGTCGGCGAGCAGTACTTC. It specifies CASSPPVGEQYF.

This chain joins TRBV7-9 and TRBJ2-3; D is possibly TRBD1 (5 bases). Germline V gene lookup returns CDR1 SEHNR and CDR2 FQNEAQ (reference sequence). V was clipped by 5 bases and J by 0 bases, with 24 bases between them. The CDR3 runs to 19 residues. The CDR3 bases are TGTGCCAGCAGCCCTCTAAAGGGGATTGGCCTCTCTAGCACAGATACGCAGTATTTT. Translation: CASSPLKGIGLSSTDTQYF.

J is TRBJ1-2 and V is TRBV19; tentatively, D is TRBD1 (6 bases). V was pared by 3 bases and J by 10 bases, with 12 bases between. The CDR3 runs to 12 residues. Germline values: CDR1 LNHDA, CDR2 SQIVND (reference sequence). The CDR3 here is CASSIGTISYTF. The CDR3 bases are TGTGCCAGTAGTATCGGGACAATCTCCTACACCTTC.

This clone was seen once. The rearrangement joins TRBV2 to TRBJ1-2; perhaps TRBD1 as D (6 bases). The CDR3 sequence is 13 residues long. Per the germline V gene, CDR1 is SNHLY and CDR2 is FYNNEI. V was clipped by 6 bases and J by 8 bases, with 16 bases between them. The CDR3: CASSPMDSRGYTF. As DNA, the CDR3 is TGTGCCAGCAGCCCAATGGACAGCCGCGGCTACACCTTC.

V is TRBV12-3 or TRBV12-4 and J is TRBJ2-7; D not certain. V lost 5 bases and J 0 bases, leaving 8 bases between the germline ends. The CDR3 is 13 residues long. The CDR3 region is CASSIQISYEQYF. Written as DNA, the CDR3 is TGTGCCAGCAGTATACAGATCTCCTACGAGCAGTACTTC.

This clone has only a few counts. J is TRBJ1-6 and V is TRBV10-3, with 8 bases identical to TRBD1. The CDR3 spans 14 residues. V was clipped by 5 bases and J by 7 bases; unmatched bases: 4. Germline V gene sequence: CDR1 ENHRY, CDR2 SYGVKD. CDR3 protein: CAISPGQANSPLHF. CDR3 coding DNA: TGTGCCATCAGTCCGGGACAGGCAAATTCACCCCTCCACTTT.

This chain links TRBV30 with TRBJ2-2; D may be TRBD2 (5 bases). The CDR3 is 14 residues long. Germline assignment: CDR1 GTSNPN and CDR2 SVGIG (reference sequence). Trimming removed 1 base from V and 4 bases from J, with 10 bases in between. CDR3 DNA: TGTGCCTGGAGTGACGACTATTCCACCGGGGAGCTGTTTTTT. It is translated as CAWSDDYSTGELFF.

The J gene is TRBJ1-1, the V gene TRBV4-1; 9 bases map to TRBD1. Trimming took 6 bases from V and 11 from J; bases not matched to a gene: 7. The CDR3 sequence is 12 residues long. Germline V gene lookup returns CDR1 MGHRA and CDR2 YSYEKL. CDR3 residues: CASRAGTGLAFF. DNA of the CDR3: TGCGCCAGCAGGGCCGGGACAGGGTTGGCTTTCTTT.

This clone was detected a few times. The CDR3 region has the DNA TGCGCCAGCTGGGCAGGGTTAGTCGGCTTTATGAACACTGAAGCTTTCTTT. Translated: CASWAGLVGFMNTEAFF. The V gene is TRBV5-1, the J gene TRBJ1-1; tentatively, D is TRBD1 (5 bases). This CDR3 contains 17 residues. V was shortened by 7 bases and J by 0 bases, with 22 bases between the two germline ends. CDR1 and CDR2 from the germline V gene are SGHRS and YFSETQ.

The gene calls are TRBV6-6 and TRBJ2-7; D is possibly TRBD2 (5 bases). The CDR3 runs 14 residues. Germline assignment: CDR1 MNHNY and CDR2 SVGAGI (reference sequence). V was clipped by 6 bases and J by 3 bases, with 15 bases between them. CDR3 sequence reads: CASSIGLNRYEQYF. DNA for the CDR3: TGTGCCAGCAGCATAGGACTGAACCGCTACGAGCAGTACTTC.

The CDR3 bases are TGTGCCAGCAGCCAACAGCGGGGCACAGATACGCAGTATTTT. Encoded protein: CASSQQRGTDTQYF. This chain uses TRBV14 with TRBJ2-3; tentative D call: TRBD2 (6 bases). The CDR3 length is 14 residues. The V end was cut by 2 bases, the J end by 1 base, with 7 bases between. Per germline, CDR1 SGHDN and CDR2 FVKESK.

This chain connects TRBV5-1 to TRBJ2-7, with TRBD2 matching over 7 bases. Germline V gives CDR1 SGHRS, CDR2 YFSETQ. The V and J ends lost 1 base and 7 bases, in that order; junction bases with no gene match: 14. The CDR3 has 16 residues. The CDR3 loop reads CASSLPPSGVIREQYF. The CDR3 DNA follows: TGCGCCAGCAGCTTGCCCCCTAGCGGAGTGATCCGAGAGCAGTACTTC.

This sequence joins TRBV14 and TRBJ1-1; D is unresolved. Deletions cut 4 bases from V and 1 base from J, with 13 bases between. The CDR3 loop spans 15 amino acids. CDR1 SGHDN and CDR2 FVKESK come from the germline V gene. The CDR3 loop reads CASSPQAAGNTEAFF. In DNA form, the CDR3 reads TGTGCCAGCAGCCCTCAAGCCGCAGGGAACACTGAAGCTTTCTTT.

The chain has TRBV19 and TRBJ1-5, with 7 bases lining up with TRBD1. Trimming removed 6 bases from V and 7 bases from J; junction bases left unmatched: 9. CDR1 LNHDA and CDR2 SQIVND come from the germline V gene (reference sequence). CDR3 size: 14 residues. The CDR3 DNA reads as TGTGCCAGTAGACCCCCGGGGACAGCCCAGCCCCAGCATTTT. Protein: CASRPPGTAQPQHF.

The J gene is TRBJ2-6, the V gene TRBV3-1 (or the pseudogene TRBV3-2), with D unclear. CDR1 and CDR2 (germline): LGHDT, YNNKEL (reference sequence). Trimming shortened V by 4 bases and J by 0 bases, and 13 bases separated the two germline ends. The length of the CDR3 is 17 residues. The CDR3 DNA follows: TGTGCCAGCAGCCCGCTCCGGCCGGGCTCTGGGGCCAACGTCCTGACTTTC. This codes for CASSPLRPGSGANVLTF.

This clone was recorded a few times. V is TRBV19 and J is TRBJ2-7; 9 bases line up with TRBD1. Looked up from germline, CDR1 is LNHDA and CDR2 is SQIVND (reference sequence). V dropped 6 bases and J dropped 3; count of bases not matched to a gene: 6. The CDR3 sequence is 14 residues long. CDR3 nucleotide sequence: TGTGCCAGTAGCTCCGGGACAGGGCGCTACGAGCAGTACTTC. Amino acids: CASSSGTGRYEQYF.